What follows are 14 T cell receptor beta chains derived from one specimen sequenced in a study of shared clonotypes between healthy human individuals. Repertoires were generated with immunoSEQ multiplex PCR, while TCRdb's copy carries only in-frame clones and drops some. The sample contains around 1.1 million clones, 60% to 80% of which appear only once. Sequencing was performed on memory CD4+ T cells from PBMCs. Regarding subset: CD45RA-negative fraction. These receptors all stem from a man between 18 and 35 years old in good health. Some clones in this sample may be carry-over from other donors' samples.

The rearrangement joins TRBV7-3 to TRBJ1-1, with D perhaps matching TRBD1 (5 bases). There are 15 residues in the CDR3. V was cut by 5 bases and J by 4 bases, with 17 bases left in between. Per the germline V gene, CDR1 is SGHTA and CDR2 is FQGTGA. CDR3 sequence (DNA): TGTGCCAGCAGCCCCCAGGGTAGGGTTTTCACTGAAGCTTTCTTT. Its translation is CASSPQGRVFTEAFF.

Turning to this clone: Other DNA sequences within the sample encode an identical CDR3. The chain couples TRBV29-1 to TRBJ1-1; TRBD1 is a possible D gene (6 bases). CDR1 is SQVTM, CDR2 ANQGSEA, per germline. Deletions cut 3 bases from V and 4 bases from J, with 6 bases between. The CDR3 is made up of 11 amino acids. In DNA, the CDR3 is TGCAGCGTTGACAGGGGCACTGAAGCTTTCTTT. It codes for CSVDRGTEAFF.

The V call is TRBV5-1, the J call TRBJ2-5; TRBD2 agrees at 10 bases. V lost 7 bases and J lost 1; bases outside the gene matches: 16. The CDR3 covers 18 residues. CDR1 is SGHRS, CDR2 YFSETQ, per germline. CDR3 region: CASYTRASGSLGQETQYF. The CDR3 DNA is TGCGCCAGCTACACCAGGGCTAGCGGGAGTTTGGGCCAAGAGACCCAGTACTTC.

CDR3 sequence (DNA): TGTGCCAGCAGCTCCGAGGGGGACGGTGAGCAGTTCTTC. This codes for CASSSEGDGEQFF. The V and J genes are TRBV11-1 and TRBJ2-1; D might be TRBD1 (6 bases). The germline CDR1 and CDR2 sequences are SGHAT and FQDESV (reference sequence). V lost 4 bases, J lost 9 bases, and 13 bases lay in between. This CDR3 region has 13 residues.

With regard to this clone: This specimen includes other DNA sequences encoding the same CDR3. The chain employs TRBV10-3 and TRBJ1-3; D is unresolved. Per germline, CDR1 ENHRY and CDR2 SYGVKD. This CDR3 has 14 residues. Trimming took off 2 bases at V and 1 base at J, with 6 bases between the two ends. In DNA form, the CDR3 reads TGTGCCATCAGTGAGGAGGGTTCTGGAAACACCATATATTTT. Its protein product is CAISEEGSGNTIYF.

The V call is TRBV2, the J call TRBJ2-2; D not resolved. CDR3 length: 16 residues. The germline CDR1 and CDR2 sequences are SNHLY and FYNNEI. V was pared by 6 bases and J by 1 base, with 15 bases between. CDR3 in amino acids: CASRSFGGVNTGELFF. The CDR3 bases are TGTGCCAGCAGATCCTTTGGCGGAGTGAACACCGGGGAGCTGTTTTTT.

This CDR3 is CASSPRSQTYEQYF. In nucleotides, the CDR3 is TGTGCCAGCAGCCCACGGTCGCAGACATACGAGCAGTACTTC. V is TRBV4-2 and J is TRBJ2-7; D unresolved. The CDR3 extends over 14 amino acids. Germline-derived CDR1 and CDR2 are LGHNA and YNFKEQ. V was pared by 4 bases and J by 4 bases, with 14 bases between.

The V and J genes are TRBV5-1 and TRBJ2-3; 9 bases are a match to TRBD1. Germline CDR1 and CDR2: SGHRS and YFSETQ. The CDR3 length is 14 residues. V lost 4 bases to trimming and J lost 8 bases; unmatched junction nucleotides: 8. This chain's CDR3 is CASSTGQGDTTQYF. CDR3 in DNA: TGCGCCAGCAGCACGGGACAGGGAGACACTACGCAGTATTTT.

The rearrangement joins TRBV28 to TRBJ1-4; 9 nucleotides agree with TRBD1. This CDR3 has 15 amino acids. Germline values: CDR1 MDHEN, CDR2 SYDVKM. J lost 9 bases, V lost 5 bases, and 10 bases had no gene match. The CDR3 nucleotides read TGTGCCAGCAGTGTCCCGGGACAGGGTACGAAAAAACTGTTTTTT. Amino acids: CASSVPGQGTKKLFF.

The chain is built from TRBV28 and TRBJ1-5; TRBD1 is a possible D gene (5 bases). Germline-derived CDR1 and CDR2 are MDHEN and SYDVKM. V lost 4 bases and J 6 bases, leaving 13 bases between the germline ends. This CDR3 is 14 amino acids long. CDR3 bases: TGTGCCAGCAGTTCTTACCTTGGGGGTCAGCCCCAGCATTTT. Encoded protein: CASSSYLGGQPQHF.

Comment on this clone: At the DNA level, this CDR3 is encoded by other sequences in the same sample as well. The chain couples TRBV6-1 to TRBJ2-6; D remains unclear. CDR3 length equals 12 residues. The V end was cut by 7 bases, the J end by 2 bases, with 3 bases between. Germline-derived CDR1 and CDR2 are MNHNS and SASEGT. The CDR3 DNA follows: TGTGCCAGCAAAGCTGGGGCCAACGTCCTGACTTTC. This translates into CASKAGANVLTF.

V and J are TRBV6-5 and TRBJ2-1; D perhaps matches TRBD2 (5 bases). The V gene's germline CDR1 is MNHEY and CDR2 SVGAGI. Trimming shortened V by 8 bases and J by 9 bases, and 23 bases separated the two germline ends. CDR3 size: 15 residues. CDR3 loop: CASFRGVVGASEQFF. The CDR3 bases are TGTGCCAGCTTTCGGGGTGTTGTCGGCGCCAGTGAGCAGTTCTTC.

The CDR3 region is CASSPRRTAKNIQYF. The CDR3 DNA follows: TGCGCCAGCAGTCCACGCCGGACAGCCAAAAACATTCAGTACTTC. The chain combines TRBV23-1 with TRBJ2-4, with D unclear. TRBV23-1 is marked as an open reading frame, function uncertain. The CDR3 contains 15 residues. Trimming removed 4 bases from V and 0 bases from J, with 10 bases in between.

This clone has just one count. This rearrangement joins TRBV10-3 to TRBJ1-5; 9 bases are shared with TRBD1. V shed 5 bases and J 6 bases; nucleotides not matched to a gene: 8. The CDR3 has 15 amino acids. CDR1 and CDR2 from the germline V gene are ENHRY and SYGVKD. The CDR3 sequence: CAISSGQGSSQPQHF. The CDR3 region has the DNA TGTGCCATCAGTTCTGGACAGGGGTCGAGTCAGCCCCAGCATTTT.